The clone carrying this T cell receptor beta chain was seen a few times. The CDR3 loop spans 16 amino acids. The ends were cut back, 0 bases at V and 1 base at J, with 12 bases in the middle. Per the germline V gene, CDR1 is LNHNV and CDR2 is YYDKDF (reference sequence). The record originates from a study of cytomegalovirus exposure and HLA in healthy donors. Both 60 Vbeta primers and 13 Jbeta primers went into the PCR. The table came from immunoSEQ multiplex PCR; TCRdb's copy has only in-frame clones and leaves some out. The data contain 70,000 to 95,000 clones, roughly 86% of them singletons. The clonotype comes from a young woman in good health and CMV-seropositive. Source material: PBMCs. The rearrangement links TRBV15 to TRBJ1-1; D is unclear. This CDR3 is CATSRDWRSRNTEAFF. CDR3 nucleotides: TGTGCCACCAGCAGAGATTGGAGAAGCAGGAACACTGAAGCTTTCTTT. Variable domain in full (rest from reference TRBV15 and TRBJ1-1): DAMVIQNPRYQVTQFGKPVTLSCSQTLNHNVMYWYQQKSSQAPKLLFHYYDKDFNNEADTPDNFQSRRPNTSFCFLDIRSPGLGDTAMYLCATSRDWRSRNTEAFFGQGTRLTVV.